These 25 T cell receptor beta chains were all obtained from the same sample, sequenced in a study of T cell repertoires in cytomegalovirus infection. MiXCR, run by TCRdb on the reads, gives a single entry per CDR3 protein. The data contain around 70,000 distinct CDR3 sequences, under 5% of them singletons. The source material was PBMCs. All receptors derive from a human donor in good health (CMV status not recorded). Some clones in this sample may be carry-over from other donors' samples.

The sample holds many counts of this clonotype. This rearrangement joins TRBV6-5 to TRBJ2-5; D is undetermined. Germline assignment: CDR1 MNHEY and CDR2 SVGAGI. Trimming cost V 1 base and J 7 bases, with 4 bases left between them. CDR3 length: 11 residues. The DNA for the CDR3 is TGTGCCAGCAGTTACTTCGGGACCCAGTACTTC. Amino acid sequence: CASSYFGTQYF.

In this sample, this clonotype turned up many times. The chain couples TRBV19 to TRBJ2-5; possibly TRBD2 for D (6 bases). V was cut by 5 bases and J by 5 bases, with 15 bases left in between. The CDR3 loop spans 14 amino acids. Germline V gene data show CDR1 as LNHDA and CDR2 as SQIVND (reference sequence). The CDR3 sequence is CASSASGGGETQYF. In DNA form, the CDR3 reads TGTGCCAGTAGTGCGTCAGGAGGAGGGGAGACCCAGTACTTC.

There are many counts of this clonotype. The DNA of the CDR3 is TGTGCCAGCAGCCCAGGGGTGGAAGCTTTCTTT. It encodes CASSPGVEAFF. The rearrangement joins TRBV7-2 to TRBJ1-1; the D gene is possibly TRBD1 (6 bases). The ends were cut back, 5 bases at V and 8 bases at J, with 9 bases in the middle. Germline V CDR1 and CDR2: SGHTA, FQGNSA. There are 11 residues in the CDR3.

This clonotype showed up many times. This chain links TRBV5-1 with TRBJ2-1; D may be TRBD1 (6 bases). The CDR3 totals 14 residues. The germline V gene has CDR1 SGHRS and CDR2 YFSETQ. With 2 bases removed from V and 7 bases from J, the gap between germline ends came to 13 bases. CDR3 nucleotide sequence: TGCGCCAGCAGCTTTGGGGGCGCACGGAATGAGCAGTTCTTC. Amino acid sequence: CASSFGGARNEQFF.

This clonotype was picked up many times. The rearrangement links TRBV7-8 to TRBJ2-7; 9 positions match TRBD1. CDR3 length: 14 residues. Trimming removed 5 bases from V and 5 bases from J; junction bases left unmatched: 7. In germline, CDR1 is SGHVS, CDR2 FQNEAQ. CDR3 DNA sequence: TGTGCCAGCAGCCCCGGGACAGGGACTAACGAGCAGTACTTC. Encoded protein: CASSPGTGTNEQYF.

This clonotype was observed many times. CDR3 amino acids: CASHHRVTEAFF. The CDR3 coding sequence is TGTGCCAGCCACCACAGGGTTACTGAAGCTTTCTTT. The chain uses TRBV6-2 or TRBV6-3 and TRBJ1-1; D is possibly TRBD1 (6 bases). Trimming cost V 8 bases and J 5 bases, with 12 bases left between them. The CDR3 is 12 amino acids. Germline CDR1 MNHEY, CDR2 SVGEGT.

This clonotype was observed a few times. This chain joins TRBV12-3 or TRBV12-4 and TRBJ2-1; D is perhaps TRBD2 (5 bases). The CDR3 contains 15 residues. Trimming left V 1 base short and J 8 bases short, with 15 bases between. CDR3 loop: CASSLDLGAGDEQFF. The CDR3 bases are TGTGCCAGCAGTTTAGATTTGGGCGCGGGCGATGAGCAGTTCTTC.

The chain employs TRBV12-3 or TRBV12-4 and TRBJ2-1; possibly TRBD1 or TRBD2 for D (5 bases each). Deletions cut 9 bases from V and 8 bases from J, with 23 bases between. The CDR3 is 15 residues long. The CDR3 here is CASTSARGPHDEQFF. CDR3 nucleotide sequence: TGTGCCAGTACCTCCGCCCGGGGACCCCACGATGAGCAGTTCTTC.

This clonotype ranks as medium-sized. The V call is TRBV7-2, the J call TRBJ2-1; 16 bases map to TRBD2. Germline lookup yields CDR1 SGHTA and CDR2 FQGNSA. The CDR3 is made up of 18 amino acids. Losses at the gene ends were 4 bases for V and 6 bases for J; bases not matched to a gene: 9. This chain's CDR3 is CASSSLLGTSGRGNEQFF. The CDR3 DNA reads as TGTGCCAGCAGCTCGCTACTCGGGACTAGCGGGAGGGGCAATGAGCAGTTCTTC.

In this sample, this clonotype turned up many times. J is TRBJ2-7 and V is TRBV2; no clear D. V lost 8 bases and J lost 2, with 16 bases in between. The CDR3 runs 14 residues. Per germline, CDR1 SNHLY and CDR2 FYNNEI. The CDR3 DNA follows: TGTGCCAGCCGAAGTGGATTTATGCCCTACGAGCAGTACTTC. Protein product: CASRSGFMPYEQYF.

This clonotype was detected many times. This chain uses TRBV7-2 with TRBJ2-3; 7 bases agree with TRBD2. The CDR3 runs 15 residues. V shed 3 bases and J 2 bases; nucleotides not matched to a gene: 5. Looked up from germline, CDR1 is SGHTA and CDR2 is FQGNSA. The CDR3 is CASSFGSGYTDTQYF. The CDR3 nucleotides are TGTGCCAGCAGCTTTGGTAGCGGGTACACAGATACGCAGTATTTT.

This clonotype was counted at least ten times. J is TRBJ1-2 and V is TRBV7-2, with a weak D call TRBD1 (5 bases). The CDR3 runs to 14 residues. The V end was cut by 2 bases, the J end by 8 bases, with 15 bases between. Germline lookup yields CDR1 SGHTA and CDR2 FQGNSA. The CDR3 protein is CASSLTGRESGYTF. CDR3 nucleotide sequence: TGTGCCAGCAGCTTAACGGGCAGGGAGAGCGGCTACACCTTC.

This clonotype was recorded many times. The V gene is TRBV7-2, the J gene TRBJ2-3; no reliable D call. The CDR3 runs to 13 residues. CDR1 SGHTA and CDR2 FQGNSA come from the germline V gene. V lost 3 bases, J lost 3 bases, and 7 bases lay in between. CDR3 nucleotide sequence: TGTGCCAGCAGCTTTGTGGGGACAGATACGCAGTATTTT. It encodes CASSFVGTDTQYF.

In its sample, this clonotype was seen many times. CDR3 bases: TGTGCCAGCAGAACAGGGAACACTGAAGCTTTCTTT. It is translated as CASRTGNTEAFF. The chain carries TRBV28 and TRBJ1-1; D may be TRBD1 (5 bases). The CDR3 has 12 residues. The germline V gene has CDR1 MDHEN and CDR2 SYDVKM. Trimming took off 6 bases at V and 1 base at J, with 6 bases between the two ends. Full variable domain (remainder filled in from reference TRBV28 and TRBJ1-1): DVKVTQSSRYLVKRTGEKVFLECVQDMDHENMFWYRQDPGLGLRLIYFSYDVKMKEKGDIPEGYSVSREKKERFSLILESASTNQTSMYLCASRTGNTEAFFGQGTRLTVV.

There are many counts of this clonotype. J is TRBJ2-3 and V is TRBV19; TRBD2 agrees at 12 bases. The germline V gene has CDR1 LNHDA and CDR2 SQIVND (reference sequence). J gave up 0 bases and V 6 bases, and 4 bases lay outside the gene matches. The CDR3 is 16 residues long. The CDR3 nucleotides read TGTGCCAGTAGGAGGACTAGCGGGATAAGCACAGATACGCAGTATTTT. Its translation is CASRRTSGISTDTQYF.

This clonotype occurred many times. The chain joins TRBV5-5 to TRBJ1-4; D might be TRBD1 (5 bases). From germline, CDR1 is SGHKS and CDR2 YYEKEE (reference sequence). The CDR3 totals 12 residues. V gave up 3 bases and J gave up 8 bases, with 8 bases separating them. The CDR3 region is CASSSRTEKLFF. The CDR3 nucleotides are TGTGCCAGCAGCTCGCGGACAGAAAAACTGTTTTTT.

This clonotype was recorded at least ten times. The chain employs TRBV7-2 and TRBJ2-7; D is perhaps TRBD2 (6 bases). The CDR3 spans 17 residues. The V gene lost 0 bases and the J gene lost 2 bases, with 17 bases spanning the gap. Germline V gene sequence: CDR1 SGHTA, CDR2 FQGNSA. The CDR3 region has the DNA TGTGCCAGCAGCTTAGCTTCTTCTCTAGCGACCGCCTACGAGCAGTACTTC. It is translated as CASSLASSLATAYEQYF.

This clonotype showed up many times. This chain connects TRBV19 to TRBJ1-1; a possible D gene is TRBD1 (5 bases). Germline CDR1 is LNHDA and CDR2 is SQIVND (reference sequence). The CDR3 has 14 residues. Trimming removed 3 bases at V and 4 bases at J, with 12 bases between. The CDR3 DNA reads TGTGCCAGTAGTATTTCAGGCGGGGGCACTGAAGCTTTCTTT. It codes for CASSISGGGTEAFF.

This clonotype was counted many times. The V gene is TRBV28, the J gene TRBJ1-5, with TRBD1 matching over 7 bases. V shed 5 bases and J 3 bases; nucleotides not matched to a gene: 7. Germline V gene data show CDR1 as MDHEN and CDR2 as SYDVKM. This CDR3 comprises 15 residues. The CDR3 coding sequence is TGTGCCAGCAGTCCACCCAGGGGGGACAATCAGCCCCAGCATTTT. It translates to CASSPPRGDNQPQHF. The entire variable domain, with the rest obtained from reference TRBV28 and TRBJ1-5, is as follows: DVKVTQSSRYLVKRTGEKVFLECVQDMDHENMFWYRQDPGLGLRLIYFSYDVKMKEKGDIPEGYSVSREKKERFSLILESASTNQTSMYLCASSPPRGDNQPQHFGDGTRLSIL.

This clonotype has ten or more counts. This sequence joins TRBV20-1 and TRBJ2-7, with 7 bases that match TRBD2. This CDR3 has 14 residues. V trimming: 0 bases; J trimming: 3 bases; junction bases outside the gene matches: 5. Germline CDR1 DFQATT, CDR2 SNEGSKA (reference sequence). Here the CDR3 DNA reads TGCAGTGCTAGAGACCGACTAGCTCTCTACGAGCAGTACTTC. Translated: CSARDRLALYEQYF.

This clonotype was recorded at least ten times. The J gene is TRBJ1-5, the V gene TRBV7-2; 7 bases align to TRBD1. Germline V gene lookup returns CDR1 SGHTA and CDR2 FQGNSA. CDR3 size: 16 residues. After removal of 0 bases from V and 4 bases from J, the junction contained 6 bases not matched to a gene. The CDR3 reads CASSLAATGINQPQHF. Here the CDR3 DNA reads TGTGCCAGCAGCTTAGCGGCGACAGGGATAAATCAGCCCCAGCATTTT. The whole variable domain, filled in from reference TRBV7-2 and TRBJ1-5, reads GAGVSQSPSNKVTEKGKDVELRCDPISGHTALYWYRQSLGQGLEFLIYFQGNSAPDKSGLPSDRFSAERTGGSVSTLTIQRTQQEDSAVYLCASSLAATGINQPQHFGDGTRLSIL.

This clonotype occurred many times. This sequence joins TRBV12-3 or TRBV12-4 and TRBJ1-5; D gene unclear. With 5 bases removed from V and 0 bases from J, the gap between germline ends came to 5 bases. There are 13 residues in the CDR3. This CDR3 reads CASSRTSNQPQHF. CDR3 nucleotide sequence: TGTGCCAGCAGTCGTACTAGCAATCAGCCCCAGCATTTT.

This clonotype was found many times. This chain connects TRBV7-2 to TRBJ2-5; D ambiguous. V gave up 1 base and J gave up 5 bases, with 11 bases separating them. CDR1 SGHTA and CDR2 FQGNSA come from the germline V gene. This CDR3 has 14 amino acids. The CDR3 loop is CASSLVAASETQYF. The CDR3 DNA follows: TGTGCCAGCAGCTTAGTAGCAGCGTCGGAGACCCAGTACTTC.

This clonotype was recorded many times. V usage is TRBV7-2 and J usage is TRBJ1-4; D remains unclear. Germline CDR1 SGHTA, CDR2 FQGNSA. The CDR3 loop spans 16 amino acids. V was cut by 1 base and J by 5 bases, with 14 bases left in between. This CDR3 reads CASSLGAGLINEKLFF. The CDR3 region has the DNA TGTGCCAGCAGCTTAGGGGCTGGTCTCATAAATGAAAAACTGTTTTTT.

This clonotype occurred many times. CDR3 bases: TGTGCCACCAGCAGAGAAGTGAACACTGAAGCTTTCTTT. This codes for CATSREVNTEAFF. The V gene is TRBV15, the J gene TRBJ1-1; D is unclear. V dropped 0 bases and J dropped 0 bases, with 2 bases sitting between them. CDR1 and CDR2 (germline): LNHNV, YYDKDF (reference sequence). The CDR3 is 13 residues long.